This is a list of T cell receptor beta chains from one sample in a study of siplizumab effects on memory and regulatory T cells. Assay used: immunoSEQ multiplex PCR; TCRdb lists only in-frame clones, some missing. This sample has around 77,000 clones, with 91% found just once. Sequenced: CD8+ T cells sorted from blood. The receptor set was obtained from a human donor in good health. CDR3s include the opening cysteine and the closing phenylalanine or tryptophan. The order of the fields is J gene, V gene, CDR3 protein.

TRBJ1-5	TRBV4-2	CASSQAGGNQPQHF
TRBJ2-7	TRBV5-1	CASSLGQGPYEQYF
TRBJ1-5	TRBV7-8	CASSFYLGRVGNQPQHF
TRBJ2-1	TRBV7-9	CASSQTGTSSYNEQFF
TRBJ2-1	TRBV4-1	CASSQVRTVPEQFF
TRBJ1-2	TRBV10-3	CAIRGGNYGYTF
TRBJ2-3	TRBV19	CASSRGATDTQYF
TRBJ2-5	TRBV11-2	CASSSSPGEGQETQYF
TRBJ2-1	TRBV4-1	CAGATTPAFNEQFF
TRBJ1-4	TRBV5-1	CASSQGTATNEKLFF
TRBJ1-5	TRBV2	CASAEGDSNQPQHF
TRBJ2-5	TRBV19	CASGPGLAGVEETQYF
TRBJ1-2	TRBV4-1	CASSQINYGYTF
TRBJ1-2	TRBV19	CASSPGTSGYTF
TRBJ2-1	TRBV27	CASSSLGAVRDEQFF
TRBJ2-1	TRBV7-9	CASSLVRGSGSLAEQFF
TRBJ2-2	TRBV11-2	CASSLGGNTGELFF
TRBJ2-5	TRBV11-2	CASSFGQGVQETQYF
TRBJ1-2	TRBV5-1	CASSLRVGAGYTF
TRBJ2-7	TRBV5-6	CASSGNPAGEQYF
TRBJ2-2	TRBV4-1	CASSHTSTGELFF
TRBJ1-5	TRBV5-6	CASTRQGFVSQPQHF
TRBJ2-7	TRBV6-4	CASSYDGAGYEQYF
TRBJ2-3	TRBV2	CASSEGAGVLTDTQYF
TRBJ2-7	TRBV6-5	CASSTEYYEQYF
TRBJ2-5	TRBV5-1	CASSEQGRRVEDQYF